This TCR beta chain originates from a study of shared clonotypes between healthy human individuals. Across the whole study: Donors consisted of two women and three men between 18 and 49.

Recent acute infections and vaccinations were absent in the healthy HIV-negative adult donors. Execution of the assay was at deep level. Sequenced by immunoSEQ multiplex PCR; TCRdb stores in-frame clones only, minus some. Of fewer than 550,000 clones listed, approximately 79% are singletons. Sequencing was done on a sample of PBMCs. This receptor was identified in a woman between 40 and 50 years old in good health. Some clones in this sample may be carry-over from other donors' samples.

CDR3 DNA sequence: TGTGCCAGCAGTTTATCCTGGGGGCGCGAAAGTATCAGATCCTACGAGCAGTACTTC. Protein sequence: CASSLSWGRESIRSYEQYF. V is TRBV28 and J is TRBJ2-7; D is possibly TRBD1 (6 bases). Germline CDR1 reads MDHEN; CDR2 reads SYDVKM. Trimming removed 1 base at V and 1 base at J, with 23 bases between. The CDR3 is made up of 19 amino acids.